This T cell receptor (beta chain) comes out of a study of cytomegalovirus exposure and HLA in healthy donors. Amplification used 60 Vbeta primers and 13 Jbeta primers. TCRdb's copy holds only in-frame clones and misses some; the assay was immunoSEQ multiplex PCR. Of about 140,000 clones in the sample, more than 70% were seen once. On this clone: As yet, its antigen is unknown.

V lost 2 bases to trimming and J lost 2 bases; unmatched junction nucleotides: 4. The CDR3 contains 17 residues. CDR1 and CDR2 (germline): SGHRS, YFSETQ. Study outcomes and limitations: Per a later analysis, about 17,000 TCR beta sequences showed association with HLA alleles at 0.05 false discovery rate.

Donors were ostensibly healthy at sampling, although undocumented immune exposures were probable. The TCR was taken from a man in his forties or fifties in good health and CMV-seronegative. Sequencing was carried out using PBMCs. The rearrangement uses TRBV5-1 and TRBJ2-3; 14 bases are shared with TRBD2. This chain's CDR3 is CASSLGTSGGLTDTQYF. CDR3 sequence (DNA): TGCGCCAGCAGCTTAGGGACTAGCGGGGGCCTCACAGATACGCAGTATTTT. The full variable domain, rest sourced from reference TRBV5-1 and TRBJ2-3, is KAGVTQTPRYLIKTRGQQVTLSCSPISGHRSVSWYQQTPGQGLQFLFEYFSETQRNKGNFPGRFSGRQFSNSRSEMNVSTLELGDSALYLCASSLGTSGGLTDTQYFGPGTRLTVL.